This T cell receptor beta chain was obtained from a study of glioma-infiltrating T cells after dendritic cell vaccination. Time point in this sample: after dendritic cell vaccination, including at tumor progression/relapse. The assay was immunoSEQ multiplex PCR, and TCRdb's table has in-frame clones only and misses some. The sample lists 75,000 to 95,000 clones; roughly 77% were seen once. The specimen comprised blood, sampled after dendritic cell vaccination. This clonotype originated in a human donor with glioblastoma.

CDR3 DNA sequence: TGCGCCAGCAGCCAATCTGGGGCGAATACGCAGTATTTT. Residues: CASSQSGANTQYF. The V gene is TRBV4-1, the J gene TRBJ2-3; TRBD1 might be the D (5 bases). CDR1 is MGHRA and CDR2 is YSYEKL in the germline V gene. Trimming pared 2 bases from V and 7 bases from J, leaving 10 bases between. The CDR3 runs 13 residues.